The 25 T cell receptor beta chains below come from one sample, sequenced in a study of tissue T cells after allogeneic stem cell transplantation. Repertoires were generated with immunoSEQ multiplex PCR, while TCRdb's copy carries only in-frame clones and drops some. The data hold some 48,000 clones, with about 73% observed a single time. The sequenced sample was sorted cells pooled from one or two spleens. The receptors were sampled from a pool of C57BL/6 mice in good health.

Note on this clone: The gene names here belong to mouse. The read finishes 1 residue shy of the CDR3 end, and the germline J gene is used to complete it. Other DNA sequences in the same sample also yield this CDR3. This rearrangement joins TRBV1 to TRBJ1-1, with D perhaps matching TRBD1 (6 bases). CDR3 length equals 14 residues. Trimming left V 3 bases short and J 1 base short, with 9 bases between. CDR1 NSQYPW and CDR2 LRSPGD come from the germline V gene (reference sequence). CDR3 sequence: CTCSARDKNTEVFF. The DNA read from the CDR3 is TGCACCTGCAGTGCGAGGGACAAAAACACAGAAGTCTTC.

On this clone itself: The genes and germline here are from mouse. The covered CDR3 bases are TGTGCCAGCGGCAGGGGGTGGGACCAGGCTCCGCTT. Its translation: CASGRGWDQAPL. The CDR3 in full is CASGRGWDQAPLF. V gene TRBV13-1 combines with J gene TRBJ1-5; 7 positions match TRBD1. The missing CDR3 end, 1 residue past where the read stops, is filled in from the germline J gene. The CDR3 length is 13 residues. V shed 7 bases, J shed 5 bases, and the junction held 6 bases outside the gene matches. Germline CDR1 NSHNY, CDR2 SYGAGN.

Turning to this clone: The germline and genes are mouse ones. The missing CDR3 end, 1 residue past where the read stops, is filled in from the germline J gene. The chain uses TRBV13-3 and TRBJ1-1; TRBD1 agrees at 7 bases. Germline CDR1 and CDR2: NNHDY and SYVADS. V lost 6 bases to trimming and J lost 1 base; unmatched junction nucleotides: 6. The length of the CDR3 is 14 residues. The CDR3 protein is CASTRDRKNTEVFF. The sequenced part of the CDR3 DNA is TGTGCCAGCACCCGGGACAGAAAAAACACAGAAGTCTTC.

A remark on this clone: The gene names here belong to mouse. The read stops 1 residue short of the end of the CDR3; the missing end is completed from the germline J gene. This chain links TRBV29 with TRBJ1-4; D unclear. CDR1 is MSHET and CDR2 is SYDVDS in the germline V gene. The CDR3 covers 13 residues. V was clipped by 6 bases and J by 5 bases, with 10 bases between them. The CDR3 DNA, read in part, is TGTGCTAGCAGGGGGAGAAGAAACGAAAGATTATTT. It translates to CASRGRRNERLF. The whole CDR3 reads CASRGRRNERLFF.

This clone was seen more than once but under ten times. Gene names are the mouse ones. The CDR3 goes on 1 residue after the read ends, and that part is filled in from the germline J gene. The chain employs TRBV19 and TRBJ2-1, with 7 bases matching TRBD2. CDR1 is FNHDT, CDR2 SITEND, per germline (reference sequence). Trimming cost V 2 bases and J 3 bases; bases outside gene matches: 2. This CDR3 spans 14 amino acids. This chain's CDR3 is CASSILGVYAEQFF. The CDR3 bases that were read are TGTGCCAGCAGTATTCTGGGGGTCTATGCTGAGCAGTTC.

Comments on this clone: Germline and genes: mouse. The CDR3 end falls 1 residue outside the read, so it is completed with the germline J gene. The chain combines TRBV12-2 with TRBJ1-4; tentative D call: TRBD1 (5 bases). Trimming took off 0 bases at V and 6 bases at J, with 10 bases between the two ends. CDR3 length: 14 residues. Germline CDR1 SGHLS, CDR2 HYDKME. The CDR3 loop reads CASSLDQGHERLFF. Partial CDR3 DNA: TGTGCCAGCTCTCTCGACCAGGGCCACGAAAGATTATTT.

Details on this clone: Gene names follow the mouse nomenclature. The read ends 1 residue early relative to the CDR3; the germline J gene fills the gap. V and J are TRBV12-2 and TRBJ2-7; D possibly corresponds to TRBD1 (6 bases). The CDR3 totals 11 residues. The ends were cut back, 2 bases at V and 7 bases at J, with 8 bases in the middle. Germline assignment: CDR1 SGHLS and CDR2 HYDKME. The sequenced CDR3 bases are TGTGCCAGCTCTCAGGGGGAGGAACAGTAC. Protein product: CASSQGEEQY. The complete CDR3 protein is CASSQGEEQYF.

Points on this clone: Genes and germline are mouse. The read terminates 1 residue ahead of where the CDR3 ends, so the germline J gene completes it. The chain has TRBV12-2 and TRBJ2-2; 11 positions match TRBD1. Germline CDR1 SGHLS, CDR2 HYDKME. The CDR3 sequence is 15 residues long. V shed 2 bases and J 2 bases; nucleotides not matched to a gene: 0. The CDR3 loop reads CASSRDRGNTGQLYF. The covered CDR3 bases are TGTGCCAGCTCTCGGGACAGGGGGAACACCGGGCAGCTCTAC. The complete variable domain, with remaining parts taken from reference TRBV12-2 and TRBJ2-2, reads NSGVVQSPRYIIKGKGERSILKCIPISGHLSVAWYQQTQGQELKFFIQHYDKMERDKGNLPSRFSVQQFDDYHSEMNMSALELEDSAVYFCASSRDRGNTGQLYFGEGSKLTVL.

This clone was seen more than once but under ten times. Any gene name here is a mouse gene name. The CDR3 end is not reached by the read, which stops 1 residue before it; the germline J gene fills it in. This sequence joins TRBV23 and TRBJ2-1; the table's D call TRBD2 went unverified against the DNA. Germline values: CDR1 KGHTA, CDR2 FQNQQP. The CDR3 is 15 residues long. CDR3 DNA, as far as it was read: TGCTCCAGCAGTCAAAGGGACTGGGGGGTTGCTGAGCAGTTC. Translating it yields CSSSQRDWGVAEQF. The CDR3 as a whole reads CSSSQRDWGVAEQFF.

This clone was counted once. Germline and genes: mouse. Read coverage stops 1 residue before the CDR3 terminus; the germline J gene supplies the remainder. The chain recombines TRBV31 with TRBJ1-1, with 7 bases fitting TRBD1. The V gene's germline CDR1 is GKSSPN and CDR2 SITVG. The CDR3 runs 14 residues. The J segment lost 1 base and the V segment lost 0 bases, leaving 2 bases of the junction unmatched. The CDR3: CAWSLRDRNTEVFF. CDR3 DNA, as far as it was read: TGTGCCTGGAGTCTACGGGACAGAAACACAGAAGTCTTC.

With regard to this clone: The gene symbols are mouse symbols. Read sequence stops 1 residue before the CDR3 end, and the germline J gene provides the missing end. The chain employs TRBV12-1 and TRBJ2-7; 9 positions agree with TRBD2. CDR1 and CDR2 (germline): SGHSN, HYEKVE. The CDR3 contains 14 residues. V dropped 6 bases and J dropped 0; count of bases not matched to a gene: 5. CDR3 DNA, as far as it was read: TGTGCCAGCGTTGGACTGGGGAGCTCCTATGAACAGTAC. Encoded protein: CASVGLGSSYEQY. From start to end, the CDR3 is CASVGLGSSYEQYF.

To note about this clone: Gene labels here are mouse ones. The sequenced fragment ends 1 residue before the CDR3 boundary, so the rest is inferred from the germline J gene. The rearrangement uses TRBV2 and TRBJ2-7, with 11 nucleotides matching TRBD2. Trimming cost V 5 bases and J 7 bases; bases outside gene matches: 7. The CDR3 contains 14 residues. Per germline, CDR1 LGHNA and CDR2 YSYQKL. CDR3 amino acids: CASSARDWGWEQYF. CDR3 DNA (partial): TGTGCCAGCAGCGCCCGGGACTGGGGGTGGGAACAGTAC.

A remark on this clone: Gene labels here are mouse ones. The CDR3 end falls 1 residue outside the read, so it is completed with the germline J gene. V gene TRBV12-1 combines with J gene TRBJ2-3; D is tentatively TRBD1 or TRBD2 (5 bases each). The CDR3 is 15 amino acids. The V end was cut by 1 base, the J end by 0 bases, with 10 bases between. Looked up from germline, CDR1 is SGHSN and CDR2 is HYEKVE. The covered CDR3 bases are TGTGCCAGCTCTCTGGGGCCGACTAGTGCAGAAACGCTGTAT. It specifies CASSLGPTSAETLY. The entire CDR3 protein reads CASSLGPTSAETLYF.

Remarks on this clone: The gene names given are mouse names. CDR3 residues: CASSQGENSDYTF. The covered CDR3 bases are TGTGCTAGCAGTCAGGGGGAGAACTCCGACTACACC. This chain joins TRBV29 and TRBJ1-2, with 7 bases identical to TRBD1. With the read ending 1 residue before the CDR3 end, the germline J gene is used to fill in that end. J gave up 2 bases and V 5 bases, and 2 bases lay outside the gene matches. CDR1 and CDR2 (germline): MSHET, SYDVDS. CDR3 length: 13 amino acids.

This clone was detected a few times. Genes here carry mouse names. The observed sequence ends 1 residue before the CDR3 terminus, with the missing tail filled in from the germline J gene. The rearrangement links TRBV12-1 to TRBJ1-4, with 8 bases aligning to TRBD1. Germline V lookup: CDR1 SGHSN, CDR2 HYEKVE. There are 13 residues in the CDR3. Trimming cost V 4 bases and J 7 bases; bases outside gene matches: 4. CDR3 sequence reads: CASSYRGGERLFF. Partial CDR3 DNA: TGTGCCAGCTCATACAGGGGGGGCGAAAGATTATTT. The variable domain in full, with the rest retrieved from reference TRBV12-1 and TRBJ1-4, is DSGVVQSPRHIIKEKGGRSVLTCIPISGHSNVVWYQQTLGKELKFLIQHYEKVERDKGFLPSRFSVQQFDDYHSEMNMSALELEDSAMYFCASSYRGGERLFFGHGTKLSVL.

Regarding this clone: The listed genes are named as in mouse. The DNA ends 1 residue before the CDR3 does, and the rest of the CDR3 is filled in from the germline J gene. This chain links TRBV13-1 with TRBJ1-4; the match to TRBD1 covers 8 bases. Germline lookup yields CDR1 NSHNY and CDR2 SYGAGN. V trimming: 3 bases; J trimming: 0 bases; junction bases outside the gene matches: 1. The CDR3 is 15 amino acids. The CDR3 bases that were read are TGTGCCAGCAGTGGGACAGGGATTTCCAACGAAAGATTATTT. Amino acid sequence: CASSGTGISNERLF. The full CDR3 protein reads CASSGTGISNERLFF.

About this clone itself: Gene names denote mouse genes. The CDR3 here is CASSLGGAGERLFF. The covered CDR3 bases are TGTGCAAGCAGCTTAGGGGGCGCGGGCGAAAGATTATTT. The rearrangement links TRBV16 to TRBJ1-4; D might be TRBD1 (5 bases). Sequencing ends 1 residue short of the CDR3 end; the germline J gene provides the rest. This CDR3 comprises 14 residues. Per the germline V gene, CDR1 is SGHSA and CDR2 is FRNQAP. V shed 1 base and J shed 7 bases, with 10 bases lying between them.

Concerning this clone itself: Genes here carry mouse names. The CDR3 end falls 1 residue outside the read, so it is completed with the germline J gene. This chain links TRBV1 with TRBJ1-6, with unresolved D. TRBJ1-6 is flagged as an ORF with uncertain function. V was pared by 2 bases and J by 0 bases, with 5 bases between. Germline CDR1 is NSQYPW and CDR2 is LRSPGD (reference sequence). The CDR3 consists of 15 residues. The CDR3 loop is CTCSARNSYNSPLYF. Incomplete CDR3 DNA: TGCACCTGCAGTGCACGGAATTCCTATAATTCGCCCCTCTAC.

In the case of this clone: Mouse gene names and germline throughout. The read halts 1 residue ahead of the CDR3 end, with the missing end drawn from the germline J gene. The chain is built from TRBV15 and TRBJ1-3; 7 bases are shared with TRBD1. Germline CDR1 is SGHND and CDR2 is FRSKSL. The CDR3 is 15 amino acids. The junction had 2 bases not matched to a gene; V was cut back by 1 base and J by 2 bases. CDR3 DNA, as far as it was read: TGTGCCAGCAGTTTAGGACAGGGACCTGGAAATACGCTCTAT. It encodes CASSLGQGPGNTLY. The whole CDR3 protein is CASSLGQGPGNTLYF.

Remarks on this clone: Gene labels here are mouse ones. The sequence runs out 1 residue before the end of the CDR3; the remainder is reconstructed from the germline J gene. Other DNA sequences in this specimen translate into the identical CDR3. The J gene is TRBJ2-1, the V gene TRBV13-2; D gene uncertain. This CDR3 has 12 residues. V shed 0 bases and J shed 6 bases, with 4 bases lying between them. The germline gives CDR1 NNHNN, CDR2 SYGAGS (reference sequence). The sequenced part of the CDR3 DNA is TGTGCCAGCGGTGATGCAGGTGCTGAGCAGTTC. Amino acid sequence: CASGDAGAEQF. The CDR3 reads in full as CASGDAGAEQFF.

Concerning this clone itself: The genes and germline here are from mouse. The DNA ends 1 residue before the CDR3 does, and the rest of the CDR3 is filled in from the germline J gene. The gene calls are TRBV12-2 and TRBJ1-3; D call uncertain. Trimming left V 0 bases short and J 0 bases short, with 2 bases between. Germline V gene lookup returns CDR1 SGHLS and CDR2 HYDKME. The CDR3 contains 13 residues. The CDR3 DNA, read in part, is TGTGCCAGCTCTCTCAATTCTGGAAATACGCTCTAT. Translating gives CASSLNSGNTLY. The full CDR3 protein reads CASSLNSGNTLYF. The variable domain in full, completed from reference TRBV12-2 and TRBJ1-3, reads NSGVVQSPRYIIKGKGERSILKCIPISGHLSVAWYQQTQGQELKFFIQHYDKMERDKGNLPSRFSVQQFDDYHSEMNMSALELEDSAVYFCASSLNSGNTLYFGEGSRLIVV.

Comment on this clone: Mouse gene names and germline throughout. CDR3 DNA (partial): TGTGCCAGCAGTGATGCAGGGGGCGCCAACGAAAGATTATTT. This translates into CASSDAGGANERLF. The entire CDR3 protein reads CASSDAGGANERLFF. The chain is built from TRBV13-1 and TRBJ1-4; 8 bases are shared with TRBD1. The read ends 1 residue early relative to the CDR3; the germline J gene fills the gap. The CDR3 has 15 residues. Per the germline V gene, CDR1 is NSHNY and CDR2 is SYGAGN. J gave up 3 bases and V 0 bases, and 1 base lay outside the gene matches.

Turning to this clone: Here the gene names and germline are mouse. The read is 1 residue too short to cover the CDR3 end, so that end is filled in from the germline J gene. The chain couples TRBV2 to TRBJ1-6, with TRBD1 identical over 9 bases. TRBJ1-6 is sorted into the ORF group, with uncertain function. The CDR3 contains 15 residues. Germline V gene data show CDR1 as LGHNA and CDR2 as YSYQKL. V was pared by 3 bases and J by 7 bases, with 4 bases of the junction left unmatched. The CDR3 DNA, read in part, is TGTGCCAGCAGCCAGGGACAGGGACTAAATTCGCCCCTCTAC. Its protein product is CASSQGQGLNSPLY. The whole CDR3 protein reads CASSQGQGLNSPLYF.

A remark on this clone: Any gene name here is a mouse gene name. Sequencing ends 1 residue short of the CDR3 end; the germline J gene provides the rest. This chain joins TRBV13-3 and TRBJ2-2; 11 bases match TRBD2. Germline lookup yields CDR1 NNHDY and CDR2 SYVADS. This CDR3 comprises 14 residues. V shed 7 bases and J 6 bases; nucleotides not matched to a gene: 5. Partial CDR3 DNA: TGTGCCAGCGGGGACTGGGGGCTCCCCGGGCAGCTCTAC. Protein product: CASGDWGLPGQLY. The complete CDR3 reads CASGDWGLPGQLYF. The whole variable domain, filled in from reference TRBV13-3 and TRBJ2-2, reads EAAVTQSPRSKVAVTGGKVTLSCHQTNNHDYMYWYRQDTGHGLRLIHYSYVADSTEKGDIPDGYKASRPSQENFSLILELASLSQTAVYFCASGDWGLPGQLYFGEGSKLTVL.

As to this clone: Gene names denote mouse genes. The read falls 1 residue short of the CDR3 end, and the missing part is taken from the germline J gene. The sample carries other DNA sequences with the same CDR3. The chain employs TRBV13-2 and TRBJ2-4; D call uncertain. The CDR3 is 14 amino acids. The V gene lost 2 bases and the J gene lost 3 bases, with 10 bases spanning the gap. Germline CDR1 NNHNN, CDR2 SYGAGS (reference sequence). CDR3 sequence: CASGDGGGQNTLYF. The CDR3 DNA, read in part, is TGTGCCAGCGGTGACGGAGGAGGGCAAAACACCTTGTAC.